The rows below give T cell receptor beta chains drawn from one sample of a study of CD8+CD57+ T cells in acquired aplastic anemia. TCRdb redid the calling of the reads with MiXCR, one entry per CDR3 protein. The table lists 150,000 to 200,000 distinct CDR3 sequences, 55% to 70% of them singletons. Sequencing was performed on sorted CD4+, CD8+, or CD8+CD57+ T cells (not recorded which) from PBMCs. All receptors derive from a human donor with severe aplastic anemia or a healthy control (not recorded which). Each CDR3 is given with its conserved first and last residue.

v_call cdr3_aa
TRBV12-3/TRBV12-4 CASSLTGTSGVF
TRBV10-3 CAIPGPIPYEQYF
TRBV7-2 CASSQRTGTEYKARNIQYF
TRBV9 CASSGLPGNVLTF
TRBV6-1 CASRQGDYEQYF
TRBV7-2 CASSPGQLIFTDTQYF
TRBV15 CATSQTTSGPQETQYF
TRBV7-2 CTSSLVSYERYF
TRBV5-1 CASSVGTGVGGYTF
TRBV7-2 CASSPTGTQYF
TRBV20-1 CSARQGTDTQYF
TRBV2 CASSEQVGSPLHF
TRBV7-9 CASSPVLPNSPLHF
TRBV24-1 CATSERGTGGNQPQHF
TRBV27 CASSALRLAKPQETQYF
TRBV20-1 CSARERGGTEAFF
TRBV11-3 CASSLATGGRETQYF
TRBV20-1 CSASQGNEKLLF
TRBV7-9 CASRIFANEKLFF
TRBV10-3 CAISRDGLDQPQHF
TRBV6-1 CASHRVTTDTQYF
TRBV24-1 CATRGTSSYEQYF
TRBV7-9 CASSLSIGEETQYF
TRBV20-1 CSAHPLAMADTQYF
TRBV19 CASSPRTGRETQYF
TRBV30 CAWSSRSYEQYF
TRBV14 CASSQDGGAVRDEQFF
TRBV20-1 CSATAGPIQETQYF
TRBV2 CASSERGGETQYF
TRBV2 CASKGGRGRDYGYTF
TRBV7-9 CASSLTRGQVYEQYF
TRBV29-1 CSVRLAGGPVQYF
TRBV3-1 CASGQGGQSSQPQHF
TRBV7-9 CASSPPSHYGYTF
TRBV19 CASSPPNQETQYF
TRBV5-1 CASSLAGLPSNEQYF
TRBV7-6 CASSLGHDSYEQYF
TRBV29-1 CSVRGMNIQYF
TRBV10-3 CAISGSIRDEQYF
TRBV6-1 CASSYLAGQGGEQFF